The rows below give T cell receptor beta chains drawn from one sample of a study of cytomegalovirus exposure and HLA in healthy donors. Some clones are missing from TCRdb's copy, which holds only in-frame ones; the method was immunoSEQ multiplex PCR. The repertoire consists of about 160,000 clones, with more than 75% occurring once and the leading ten covering about 9.6%. Source material: PBMCs. Receptors originate from a man younger than 30 in good health and CMV-seropositive. CDR3s include the opening cysteine and the closing phenylalanine or tryptophan. The order of the fields is clone size, V gene, CDR3 length, D gene, J gene, CDR3 protein, CDR3 DNA. D genes are given only for firm matches. Not every row has a clone size; where given, it reads once, few, many or a size class.

clone size: once; V gene: TRBV18; CDR3 length: 14; D gene: -; J gene: TRBJ1-1; CDR3 protein: CASSPGAMNTEAFF; CDR3 DNA: TGTGCCAGCTCACCAGGGGCTATGAACACTGAAGCTTTCTTT
clone size: -; V gene: TRBV4-1; CDR3 length: 14; D gene: TRBD2; J gene: TRBJ2-7; CDR3 protein: CASSQYSSGGWQYF; CDR3 DNA: TGCGCCAGCAGCCAATACTCTAGCGGGGGTTGGCAGTACTTC
clone size: -; V gene: TRBV27; CDR3 length: 15; D gene: -; J gene: TRBJ1-1; CDR3 protein: CASRATGFLNTEAFF; CDR3 DNA: TGTGCCAGCAGGGCAACAGGGTTCCTGAACACTGAAGCTTTCTTT
clone size: -; V gene: TRBV6-1; CDR3 length: 14; D gene: -; J gene: TRBJ1-6; CDR3 protein: CASSDVGASSPLHF; CDR3 DNA: TGTGCCAGCAGTGATGTAGGGGCGAGTTCACCCCTCCACTTT
clone size: -; V gene: TRBV10-3; CDR3 length: 17; D gene: -; J gene: TRBJ1-3; CDR3 protein: CAISTSTSGASGNTIYF; CDR3 DNA: TGTGCCATCAGTACATCAACTTCAGGGGCCTCTGGAAACACCATATATTTT
clone size: -; V gene: TRBV9; CDR3 length: 14; D gene: TRBD1; J gene: TRBJ1-1; CDR3 protein: CASSGTGGQTEAFF; CDR3 DNA: TGTGCCAGCAGCGGCACAGGGGGACAGACTGAAGCTTTCTTT
clone size: -; V gene: TRBV11-3; CDR3 length: 15; D gene: -; J gene: TRBJ2-3; CDR3 protein: CASSLSGTSTDTQYF; CDR3 DNA: TGTGCCAGCAGCTTATCCGGGACTAGCACAGATACGCAGTATTTT
clone size: few; V gene: TRBV4-3; CDR3 length: 16; D gene: -; J gene: TRBJ2-1; CDR3 protein: CASSQDPWQGLNEQFF; CDR3 DNA: TGCGCCAGCAGCCAAGATCCCTGGCAGGGTCTAAATGAGCAGTTCTTC
clone size: -; V gene: TRBV25-1; CDR3 length: 11; D gene: -; J gene: TRBJ2-7; CDR3 protein: CASSEFDEQYF; CDR3 DNA: TGTGCCAGCAGTGAATTCGACGAGCAGTACTTC
clone size: few; V gene: TRBV19; CDR3 length: 15; D gene: -; J gene: TRBJ2-3; CDR3 protein: CASSIGGQSTDTQYF; CDR3 DNA: TGTGCCAGTAGTATTGGAGGACAGAGCACAGATACGCAGTATTTT
clone size: -; V gene: TRBV6-6; CDR3 length: 16; D gene: TRBD2; J gene: TRBJ2-5; CDR3 protein: CASSQRLAGGATTQYF; CDR3 DNA: TGTGCCAGCAGTCAAAGACTAGCGGGAGGGGCGACGACCCAGTACTTC
clone size: few; V gene: TRBV13; CDR3 length: 16; D gene: TRBD2; J gene: TRBJ2-7; CDR3 protein: CASSLAGVGTSYEQYF; CDR3 DNA: TGTGCCAGCAGCTTAGCTGGTGTAGGGACTAGCTACGAGCAGTACTTC
clone size: -; V gene: TRBV19; CDR3 length: 17; D gene: TRBD1; J gene: TRBJ2-5; CDR3 protein: CASSRTGARPHQETQYF; CDR3 DNA: TGTGCCAGTAGTAGGACAGGGGCCCGGCCCCACCAAGAGACCCAGTACTTC
clone size: once; V gene: TRBV7-2; CDR3 length: 14; D gene: -; J gene: TRBJ1-2; CDR3 protein: CASSLSSQGYGYTF; CDR3 DNA: TGTGCCAGCAGCTTATCTTCCCAGGGCTATGGCTACACCTTC
clone size: -; V gene: TRBV6-1; CDR3 length: 15; D gene: TRBD1; J gene: TRBJ1-5; CDR3 protein: CASSTGTVKYQPQHF; CDR3 DNA: TGTGCCAGCAGTACCGGGACAGTGAAGTACCAGCCCCAGCATTTT
clone size: once; V gene: TRBV29-1; CDR3 length: 16; D gene: TRBD2; J gene: TRBJ2-1; CDR3 protein: CSVGGGRRGGYNEQFF; CDR3 DNA: TGCAGCGTGGGAGGGGGTAGGCGGGGGGGCTACAATGAGCAGTTCTTC
clone size: -; V gene: TRBV2; CDR3 length: 14; D gene: -; J gene: TRBJ2-4; CDR3 protein: CASSERVGENIQYF; CDR3 DNA: TGTGCCAGCAGTGAGAGGGTTGGGGAAAACATTCAGTACTTC
clone size: once; V gene: TRBV2; CDR3 length: 13; D gene: -; J gene: TRBJ2-7; CDR3 protein: CASSDRASYEQYF; CDR3 DNA: TGTGCCAGCAGCGATAGAGCTTCCTACGAGCAGTACTTC